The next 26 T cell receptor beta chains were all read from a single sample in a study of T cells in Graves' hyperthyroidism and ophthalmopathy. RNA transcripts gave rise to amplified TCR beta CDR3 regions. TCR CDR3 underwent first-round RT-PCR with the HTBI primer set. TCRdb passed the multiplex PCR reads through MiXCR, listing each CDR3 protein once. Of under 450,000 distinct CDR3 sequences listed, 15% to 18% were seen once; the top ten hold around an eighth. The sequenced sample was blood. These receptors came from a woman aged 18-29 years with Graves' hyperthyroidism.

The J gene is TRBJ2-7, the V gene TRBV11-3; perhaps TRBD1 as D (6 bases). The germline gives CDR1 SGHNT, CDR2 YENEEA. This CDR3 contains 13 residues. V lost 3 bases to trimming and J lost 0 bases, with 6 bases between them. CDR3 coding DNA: TGTGCCAGCAGCTTGGGACACTCCTACGAGCAGTACTTC. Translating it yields CASSLGHSYEQYF.

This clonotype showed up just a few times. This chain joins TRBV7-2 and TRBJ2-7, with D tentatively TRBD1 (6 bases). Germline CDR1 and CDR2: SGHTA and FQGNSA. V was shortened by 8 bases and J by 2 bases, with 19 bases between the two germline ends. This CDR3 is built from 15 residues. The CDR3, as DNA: TGTGCCAGCGGAGGCGGGTACAGGGCAGCCTACGAGCAGTACTTC. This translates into CASGGGYRAAYEQYF.

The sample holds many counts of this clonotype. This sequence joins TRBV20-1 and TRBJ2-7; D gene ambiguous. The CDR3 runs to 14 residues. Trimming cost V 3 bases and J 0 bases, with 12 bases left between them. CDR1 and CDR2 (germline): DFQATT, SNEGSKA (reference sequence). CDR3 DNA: TGCAGTGCTAGGTTTGTGGGATTCTCCTACGAGCAGTACTTC. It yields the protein CSARFVGFSYEQYF.

CDR3: CSARDMAGVWDEQFF. CDR3 nucleotides: TGCAGTGCTAGAGATATGGCGGGGGTCTGGGATGAGCAGTTCTTC. The chain combines TRBV20-1 with TRBJ2-1, with 7 bases fitting TRBD2. Trimming at V came to 0 bases and at J to 8 bases, leaving 10 bases not matched to a gene. This CDR3 has 15 residues. Germline loops: CDR1 DFQATT, CDR2 SNEGSKA (reference sequence).

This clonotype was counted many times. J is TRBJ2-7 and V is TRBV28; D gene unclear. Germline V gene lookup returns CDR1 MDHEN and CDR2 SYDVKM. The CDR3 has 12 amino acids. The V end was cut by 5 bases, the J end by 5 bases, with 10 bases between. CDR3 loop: CASSPDDDEQYF. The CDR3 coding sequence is TGTGCCAGCAGTCCGGATGACGACGAGCAGTACTTC.

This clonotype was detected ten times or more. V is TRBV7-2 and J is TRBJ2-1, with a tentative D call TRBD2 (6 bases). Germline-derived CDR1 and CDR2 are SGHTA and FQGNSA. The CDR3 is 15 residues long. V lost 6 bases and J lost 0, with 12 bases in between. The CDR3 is CASSWAGSSYNEQFF. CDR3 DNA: TGTGCCAGCAGTTGGGCGGGGAGCTCCTACAATGAGCAGTTCTTC.

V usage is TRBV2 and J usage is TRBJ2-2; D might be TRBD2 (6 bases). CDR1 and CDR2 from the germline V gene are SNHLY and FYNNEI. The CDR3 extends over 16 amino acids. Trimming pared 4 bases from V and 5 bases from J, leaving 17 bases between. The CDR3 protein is CASSASSAQRTGELFF. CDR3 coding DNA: TGTGCCAGCAGTGCATCTAGCGCTCAGAGGACCGGGGAGCTGTTTTTT.

CDR3 loop: CASSLNFNEQFF. In DNA form, the CDR3 reads TGTGCCAGCAGTTTGAACTTCAATGAGCAGTTCTTC. The chain recombines TRBV12-3 or TRBV12-4 with TRBJ2-1, with D unclear. V dropped 3 bases and J dropped 6 bases, with 6 bases sitting between them. CDR3 length: 12 residues.

The CDR3 is CASSLEEGLARWGYTF. The CDR3, as DNA: TGTGCCAGCAGTTTGGAAGAAGGGTTGGCTCGCTGGGGCTACACCTTC. V and J are TRBV28 and TRBJ1-2; D call uncertain. There are 16 residues in the CDR3. V lost 3 bases and J 8 bases, leaving 22 bases between the germline ends. In germline, CDR1 is MDHEN, CDR2 SYDVKM.

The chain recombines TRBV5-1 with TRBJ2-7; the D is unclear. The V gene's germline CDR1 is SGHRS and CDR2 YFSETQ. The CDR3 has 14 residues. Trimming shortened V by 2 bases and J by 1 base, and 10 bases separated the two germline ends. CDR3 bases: TGCGCCAGCAGCTTAGAGACACTTTCCTACGAGCAGTACTTC. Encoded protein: CASSLETLSYEQYF. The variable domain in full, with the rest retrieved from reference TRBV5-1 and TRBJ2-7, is KAGVTQTPRYLIKTRGQQVTLSCSPISGHRSVSWYQQTPGQGLQFLFEYFSETQRNKGNFPGRFSGRQFSNSRSEMNVSTLELGDSALYLCASSLETLSYEQYFGPGTRLTVT.

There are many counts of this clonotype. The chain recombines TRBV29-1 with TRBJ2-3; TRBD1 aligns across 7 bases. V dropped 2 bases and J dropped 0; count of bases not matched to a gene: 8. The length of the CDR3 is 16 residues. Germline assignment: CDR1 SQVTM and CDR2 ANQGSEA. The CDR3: CSVEPTGSSSTDTQYF. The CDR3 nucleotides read TGCAGCGTTGAACCGACAGGGAGTTCGAGCACAGATACGCAGTATTTT.

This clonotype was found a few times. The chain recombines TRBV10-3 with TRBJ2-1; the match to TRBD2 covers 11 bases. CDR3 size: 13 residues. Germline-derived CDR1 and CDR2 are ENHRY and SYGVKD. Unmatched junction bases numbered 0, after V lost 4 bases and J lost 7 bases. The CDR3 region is CAISGTSGNEQFF. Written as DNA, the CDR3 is TGTGCCATCAGTGGGACTAGCGGGAATGAGCAGTTCTTC.

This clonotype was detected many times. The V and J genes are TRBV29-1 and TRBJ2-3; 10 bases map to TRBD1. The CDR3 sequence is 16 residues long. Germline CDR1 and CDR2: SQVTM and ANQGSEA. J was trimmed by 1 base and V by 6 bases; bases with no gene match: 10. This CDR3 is CSVRDRGGRGTDTQYF. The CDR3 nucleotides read TGCAGCGTCCGGGACAGGGGAGGTAGGGGCACAGATACGCAGTATTTT.

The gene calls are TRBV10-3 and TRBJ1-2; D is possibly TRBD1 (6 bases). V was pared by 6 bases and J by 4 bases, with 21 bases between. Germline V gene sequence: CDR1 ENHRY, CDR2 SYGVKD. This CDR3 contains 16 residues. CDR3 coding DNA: TGTGCCATCAGCATTCCCTCGGGGGCGCTCCCCTATGGCTACACCTTC. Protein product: CAISIPSGALPYGYTF.

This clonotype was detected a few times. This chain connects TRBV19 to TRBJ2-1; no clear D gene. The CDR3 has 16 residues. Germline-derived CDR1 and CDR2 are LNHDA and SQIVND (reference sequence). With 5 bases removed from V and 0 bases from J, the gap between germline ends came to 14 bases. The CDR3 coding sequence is TGTGCCAGTAGTCCGGCGACATTCCCCTCCTACAATGAGCAGTTCTTC. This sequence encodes CASSPATFPSYNEQFF. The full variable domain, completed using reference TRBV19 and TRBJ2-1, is DGGITQSPKYLFRKEGQNVTLSCEQNLNHDAMYWYRQDPGQGLRLIYYSQIVNDFQKGDIAEGYSVSREKKESFPLTVTSAQKNPTAFYLCASSPATFPSYNEQFFGPGTRLTVL.

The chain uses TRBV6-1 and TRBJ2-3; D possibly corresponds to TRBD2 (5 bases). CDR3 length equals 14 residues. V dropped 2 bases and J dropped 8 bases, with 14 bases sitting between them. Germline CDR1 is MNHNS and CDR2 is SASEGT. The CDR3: CASSERGYDGTQYF. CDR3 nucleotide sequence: TGTGCCAGCAGTGAACGGGGATATGATGGTACGCAGTATTTT.

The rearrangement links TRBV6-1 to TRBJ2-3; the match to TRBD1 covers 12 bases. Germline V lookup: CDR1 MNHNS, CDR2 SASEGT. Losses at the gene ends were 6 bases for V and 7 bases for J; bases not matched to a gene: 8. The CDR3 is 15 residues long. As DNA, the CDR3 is TGTGCCAGCAGCCCGGGACAGGGGGCGCGACATACGCAGTATTTT. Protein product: CASSPGQGARHTQYF.

The CDR3 reads CASSRPSSSSYNEQFF. CDR3 sequence (DNA): TGTGCCAGCAGTAGACCTTCTAGCTCGTCCTACAATGAGCAGTTCTTC. The chain uses TRBV6-1 and TRBJ2-1, with a tentative D call TRBD2 (5 bases). V was trimmed by 5 bases and J by 1 base, leaving 15 bases between them. The CDR3 has 16 amino acids. CDR1 is MNHNS, CDR2 SASEGT, per germline.

This chain's CDR3 is CASSLFSLVDTGELFF. The CDR3 nucleotides read TGTGCCAGCAGCTTGTTTTCGCTAGTAGACACCGGGGAGCTGTTTTTT. This chain uses TRBV7-8 with TRBJ2-2; D unresolved. The CDR3 sequence is 16 residues long. Per germline, CDR1 SGHVS and CDR2 FQNEAQ. V was clipped by 3 bases and J by 3 bases, with 14 bases between them.

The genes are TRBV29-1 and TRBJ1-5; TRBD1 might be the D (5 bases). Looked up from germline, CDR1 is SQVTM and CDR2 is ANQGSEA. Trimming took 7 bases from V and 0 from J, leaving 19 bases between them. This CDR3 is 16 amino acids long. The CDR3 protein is CSALFGGGVSNQPQHF. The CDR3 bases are TGCAGCGCCCTTTTTGGGGGTGGGGTTAGCAATCAGCCCCAGCATTTT.

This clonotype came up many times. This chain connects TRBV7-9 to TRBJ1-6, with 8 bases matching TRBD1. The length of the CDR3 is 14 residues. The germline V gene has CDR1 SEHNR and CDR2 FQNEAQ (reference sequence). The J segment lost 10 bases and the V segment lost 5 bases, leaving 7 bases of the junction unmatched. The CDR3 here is CASSRQGQRSPLHF. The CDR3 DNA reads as TGTGCCAGCAGCCGACAGGGGCAGCGATCACCCCTCCACTTT. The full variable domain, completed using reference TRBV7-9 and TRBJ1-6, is DTGVSQNPRHKITKRGQNVTFRCDPISEHNRLYWYRQTLGQGPEFLTYFQNEAQLEKSRLLSDRFSAERPKGSFSTLEIQRTEQGDSAMYLCASSRQGQRSPLHFGNGTRLTVT.

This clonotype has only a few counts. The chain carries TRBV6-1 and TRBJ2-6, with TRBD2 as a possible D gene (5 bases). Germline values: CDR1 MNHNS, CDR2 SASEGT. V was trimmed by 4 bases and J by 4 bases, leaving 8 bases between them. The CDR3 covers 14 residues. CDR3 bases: TGTGCCAGCAGTGGGGAGCACGGGGCCAACGTCCTGACTTTC. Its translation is CASSGEHGANVLTF.

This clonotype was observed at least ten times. The CDR3 spells CASSLAGSRTPYEQYF. The CDR3 DNA reads as TGCGCCAGCAGCTTGGCCGGGAGTCGGACCCCATACGAGCAGTACTTC. The rearrangement links TRBV5-1 to TRBJ2-7, with a possible D match to TRBD2 (6 bases). Germline assignment: CDR1 SGHRS and CDR2 YFSETQ. The CDR3 contains 16 residues. V lost 0 bases and J lost 4, with 17 bases in between.

The CDR3 DNA reads TGTGCCAGCAGTGAGAGGGGACAGGGGATGGCCGGGGAGCTGTTTTTT. Protein product: CASSERGQGMAGELFF. The V and J genes are TRBV2 and TRBJ2-2; TRBD1 aligns across 10 bases. Germline-derived CDR1 and CDR2 are SNHLY and FYNNEI. Germline trimming cut 3 bases from V and 6 bases from J; bases unmatched to any gene: 7. This CDR3 comprises 16 residues.

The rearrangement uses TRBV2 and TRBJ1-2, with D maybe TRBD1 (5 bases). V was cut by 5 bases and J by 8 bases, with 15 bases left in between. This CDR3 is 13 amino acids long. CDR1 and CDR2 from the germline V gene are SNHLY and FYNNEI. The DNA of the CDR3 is TGTGCCAGCAGTTTAAAGCGAGGGGAGGGCTACACCTTC. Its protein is CASSLKRGEGYTF.

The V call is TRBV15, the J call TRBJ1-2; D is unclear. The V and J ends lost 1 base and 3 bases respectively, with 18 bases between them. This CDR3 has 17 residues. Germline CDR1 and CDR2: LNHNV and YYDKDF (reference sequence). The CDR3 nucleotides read TGTGCCACCAGCAGAGCCGACGACAAAGGGCTCGACTATGGCTACACCTTC. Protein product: CATSRADDKGLDYGYTF.